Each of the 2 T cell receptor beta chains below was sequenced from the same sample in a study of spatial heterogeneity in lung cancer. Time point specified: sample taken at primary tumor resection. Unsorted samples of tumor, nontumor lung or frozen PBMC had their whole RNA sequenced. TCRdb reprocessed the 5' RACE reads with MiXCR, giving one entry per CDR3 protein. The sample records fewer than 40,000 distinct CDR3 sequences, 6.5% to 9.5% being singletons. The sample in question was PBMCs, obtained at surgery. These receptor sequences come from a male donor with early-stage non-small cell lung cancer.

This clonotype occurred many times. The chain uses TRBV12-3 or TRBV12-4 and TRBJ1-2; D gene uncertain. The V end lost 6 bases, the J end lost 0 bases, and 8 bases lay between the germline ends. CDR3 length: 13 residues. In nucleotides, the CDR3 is TGTGCCAGCAGAAACTCGGCTAACTATGGCTACACCTTC. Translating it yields CASRNSANYGYTF.

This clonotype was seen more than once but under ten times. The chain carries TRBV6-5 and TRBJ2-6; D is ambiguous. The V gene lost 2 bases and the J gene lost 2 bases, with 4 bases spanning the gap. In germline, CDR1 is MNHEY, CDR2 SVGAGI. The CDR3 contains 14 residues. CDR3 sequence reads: CASSYDTGANVLTF. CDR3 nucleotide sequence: TGTGCCAGCAGTTACGACACTGGGGCCAACGTCCTGACTTTC.